One and the same sample provided the 10 T cell receptor beta chains below, sequenced in a study of blood T cell repertoires in COVID-19. The protocol was immunoSEQ multiplex PCR, while the TCRdb copy is restricted to in-frame clones and leaves out a portion. The repertoire includes 250,000 to 350,000 clones, 85% of them detected once, and about 2.5% sits in the top ten. The sequencing sample was made of PBMCs or T cells enriched from blood (not recorded which). The receptors were sampled from a woman between 45 and 60 years old who had recovered from COVID-19.

V and J are TRBV5-8 and TRBJ1-5; D is ambiguous. The CDR3 sequence is 12 residues long. V was shortened by 1 base and J by 5 bases, with 4 bases between the two germline ends. Germline CDR1 is SGHTS and CDR2 is YDEGEE. The CDR3 DNA sequence: TGTGCCAGCAGCTTGTTAGATCAGCCCCAGCATTTT. This gives the protein CASSLLDQPQHF.

The chain couples TRBV5-1 to TRBJ2-5; D might be TRBD2 (5 bases). Germline loops: CDR1 SGHRS, CDR2 YFSETQ. CDR3 length: 14 amino acids. With 3 bases removed from V and 3 bases from J, the gap between germline ends came to 12 bases. CDR3 nucleotide sequence: TGCGCCAGCAGCTCAGGAACCGGGAAAGAGACCCAGTACTTC. Encoded protein: CASSSGTGKETQYF.

This chain joins TRBV2 and TRBJ1-1, with 7 bases aligning to TRBD1. The germline V gene encodes CDR1 SNHLY and CDR2 FYNNEI. V was pared by 10 bases and J by 1 base, with 9 bases of the junction left unmatched. The CDR3 extends over 14 amino acids. CDR3 bases: TGTGCCAACTCGGGACAGCAAGCGAACACTGAAGCTTTCTTT. It translates to CANSGQQANTEAFF.

The chain recombines TRBV11-1 with TRBJ1-1; no definite D call. Between the trimmed V and J ends, which lost 1 base and 1 base, there was a span of 13 bases. This CDR3 has 16 amino acids. The germline V gene encodes CDR1 SGHAT and CDR2 FQDESV (reference sequence). The CDR3 is CASSLVYTRKNTEAFF. The CDR3 nucleotides are TGTGCCAGCAGCTTAGTATACACGAGGAAGAACACTGAAGCTTTCTTT.

CDR3: CATHPSGYTYNSPLHF. The CDR3 nucleotides are TGTGCCACCCATCCGTCGGGTTACACCTATAATTCACCCCTCCACTTT. The chain has TRBV28 and TRBJ1-6; D remains ambiguous. V lost 10 bases and J lost 2, with 18 bases in between. This CDR3 has 16 residues. Germline CDR1 is MDHEN and CDR2 is SYDVKM.

The chain combines TRBV12-3 or TRBV12-4 with TRBJ2-1, with TRBD2 as a possible D gene (5 bases). Trimming pared 5 bases from V and 9 bases from J, leaving 11 bases between. This CDR3 comprises 12 residues. DNA of the CDR3: TGTGCCAGCAGTCCCCTGAGCGGTGAGCAGTTCTTC. Protein: CASSPLSGEQFF.

This clone was detected a few times. The CDR3 DNA sequence: TGTGCCAGCTCACCACGAGGGTACGCGAACACCGGGGAGCTGTTTTTT. It codes for CASSPRGYANTGELFF. The genes are TRBV18 and TRBJ2-2; TRBD2 is a possible D gene (5 bases). CDR1 and CDR2 (germline): KGHSH, LQKENI. This CDR3 comprises 16 residues. V was shortened by 1 base and J by 0 bases, with 9 bases between the two germline ends.

The rearrangement joins TRBV19 to TRBJ1-1; D gene ambiguous. V was shortened by 3 bases and J by 0 bases, with 11 bases between the two germline ends. CDR3 length equals 15 residues. CDR1 is LNHDA, CDR2 SQIVND, per germline (reference sequence). CDR3 DNA: TGTGCCAGTAGTATTGAAATACAGATGAACACTGAAGCTTTCTTT. Translation: CASSIEIQMNTEAFF.

V usage is TRBV11-2 and J usage is TRBJ1-1; D ambiguous. This CDR3 has 14 residues. Trimming shortened V by 4 bases and J by 5 bases, and 14 bases separated the two germline ends. Germline CDR1 reads SGHAT; CDR2 reads FQNNGV. The CDR3 coding sequence is TGTGCCAGCAGCTACATGCGGGCCGCTACTGAAGCTTTCTTT. It is translated as CASSYMRAATEAFF.

This clone occurred a few times. The chain joins TRBV10-3 to TRBJ1-1; 8 bases agree with TRBD1. The J segment lost 0 bases and the V segment lost 4 bases, leaving 4 bases of the junction unmatched. The germline V gene has CDR1 ENHRY and CDR2 SYGVKD. The CDR3 has 15 residues. CDR3 DNA sequence: TGTGCCATCAGTGGGGGACAGGACTTGAACACTGAAGCTTTCTTT. Its protein is CAISGGQDLNTEAFF.